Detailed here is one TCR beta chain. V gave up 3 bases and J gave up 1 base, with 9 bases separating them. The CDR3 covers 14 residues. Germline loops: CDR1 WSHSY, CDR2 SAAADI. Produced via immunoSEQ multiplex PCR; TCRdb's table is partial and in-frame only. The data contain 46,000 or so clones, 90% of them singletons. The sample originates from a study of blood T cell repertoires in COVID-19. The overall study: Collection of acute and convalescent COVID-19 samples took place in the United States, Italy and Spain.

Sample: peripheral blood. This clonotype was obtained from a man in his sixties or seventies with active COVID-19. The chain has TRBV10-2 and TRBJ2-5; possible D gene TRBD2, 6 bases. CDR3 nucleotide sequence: TGCGCCAGCAGTGATTCTAGCGTCCAAGAGACCCAGTACTTC. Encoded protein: CASSDSSVQETQYF.